This is a list of T cell receptor beta chains from one sample in a study of T cells after yellow fever vaccination. TCRdb fed the 5' RACE reads into MiXCR, producing one record per CDR3 protein. The sample includes 300,000 to 350,000 distinct CDR3 sequences, approximately 4.2% of them seen just once. The source material was PBMCs, sampled 5 days after the yellow fever booster vaccination. These receptors were collected from a man aged 18 to 29 who received the YFV17D yellow fever vaccine. Each CDR3 is given with its conserved first and last residue. D genes are given only for firm matches. Clone size is shown for a subset of rows, as once, few, many or a class of expanded clone.

V	D	size	J	CDR3	DNA
TRBV7-9	TRBD2	many	TRBJ2-1	CASSIAGGTLNEQFF	TGTGCCAGCAGCATAGCGGGGGGGACCCTGAATGAGCAGTTCTTC
TRBV7-2	.	few	TRBJ1-1	CASTWLGGTEAFF	TGTGCCAGCACCTGGCTTGGTGGTACTGAAGCTTTCTTT
TRBV27	.	many	TRBJ2-3	CASSLARADTQYF	TGTGCCAGCAGTTTAGCCCGGGCCGATACGCAGTATTTT
TRBV12-3/TRBV12-4	.	few	TRBJ2-5	CASSPTGNGETQYF	TGTGCCAGCAGTCCGACGGGGAATGGAGAGACCCAGTACTTC
TRBV11-1	.	few	TRBJ2-1	CASSLVSSVYNEQFF	TGTGCCAGCAGCTTGGTGTCGTCCGTCTACAATGAGCAGTTCTTC
TRBV7-2	TRBD1	many	TRBJ2-1	CASSDQPTGTGNEQFF	TGTGCCAGCAGCGACCAGCCAACAGGGACAGGCAATGAGCAGTTCTTC
TRBV5-1	.	.	TRBJ1-4	CASRGTTNEKLFF	TGCGCCAGCAGGGGAACAACTAATGAAAAACTGTTTTTT
TRBV6-6	.	.	TRBJ1-1	CASRRRAEDTEAFF	TGTGCCAGCAGACGACGGGCGGAGGACACTGAAGCTTTCTTT
TRBV6-2/TRBV6-3	.	few	TRBJ2-5	CASRKQSETQYF	TGTGCCAGCCGAAAACAGTCAGAGACCCAGTACTTC
TRBV28	TRBD1	.	TRBJ2-7	CASYSAGTDSYEQYF	TGTGCCAGCTACTCCGCCGGGACAGATTCTTACGAGCAGTACTTC
TRBV5-4	.	few	TRBJ2-3	CASSSAVPPTQYF	TGTGCCAGCAGCTCCGCGGTACCGCCTACGCAGTATTTT
TRBV29-1	.	many	TRBJ2-5	CSVPGQETQYF	TGCAGCGTTCCTGGTCAAGAGACCCAGTACTTC
TRBV19	TRBD1	few	TRBJ1-1	CATNTGAVTMNTEAFF	TGTGCCACCAATACAGGGGCTGTGACGATGAACACTGAAGCTTTCTTT
TRBV6-2/TRBV6-3	TRBD1	few	TRBJ1-2	CASSYFQGAYGYTF	TGTGCCAGCAGTTACTTTCAGGGGGCTTATGGCTACACCTTC
TRBV5-1	.	few	TRBJ1-3	CASSSQGYGNTIYF	TGCGCCAGCAGCTCACAGGGTTATGGAAACACCATATATTTT